The rows below give T cell receptor beta chains drawn from one sample of a study of identical twins. TCRdb redid the calling of the 5' RACE reads with MiXCR, one entry per CDR3 protein. The sample includes 1.5 million to 2 million distinct CDR3 sequences, more than 30% of them seen just once. Sequencing used cord blood. All receptors derive from a newborn girl in good health. CDR3s include the opening cysteine and the closing phenylalanine or tryptophan. The D gene is left open where the match is weak. Clone size appears in some rows only: once, few, many, or a class for an expanded clone.

DNA: TGTGCCAGCAACTCTCTCTTGACTATCTATGGCTACACCTTC; CDR3: CASNSLLTIYGYTF; V: TRBV28; J: TRBJ1-2; size: many; D: .
DNA: TGTGCCAGCAAGCAGGGGCGACTGCCGAATGAAAAACTGTTTTTT; CDR3: CASKQGRLPNEKLFF; V: TRBV27; J: TRBJ1-4; size: .; D: .
DNA: TGCAGTGCTAGAGACAGCCTAGGCACAGGTACGCAGTATTTT; CDR3: CSARDSLGTGTQYF; V: TRBV20-1; J: TRBJ2-3; size: .; D: .
DNA: TGTGCCAGCAGCCTTCGGCGCTACCCCTCCTATAATTCACCCCTCCACTTT; CDR3: CASSLRRYPSYNSPLHF; V: TRBV7-8; J: TRBJ1-6; size: .; D: .
DNA: TGCAGTGCCGCGTACCAAGAGACCCAGTACTTC; CDR3: CSAAYQETQYF; V: TRBV20-1; J: TRBJ2-5; size: .; D: .
DNA: TGTGCCACCAGGGGGTCCCTGAACTATGGCTACACCTTC; CDR3: CATRGSLNYGYTF; V: TRBV28; J: TRBJ1-2; size: .; D: TRBD1
DNA: TGTGCCATCGGGGACAGGGGGCAGGGAAAACTGTTTTTT; CDR3: CAIGDRGQGKLFF; V: TRBV10-3; J: TRBJ1-4; size: .; D: TRBD1
DNA: TGCGCCAGCAGCCGGACTAGCGGGAGTGCTATAGATGAGCAGTACTTC; CDR3: CASSRTSGSAIDEQYF; V: TRBV5-1; J: TRBJ2-7; size: .; D: TRBD2
DNA: TGTGCCACCAGCGGAAATGACAGGGGGGCCACTGAAGCTTTCTTT; CDR3: CATSGNDRGATEAFF; V: TRBV15; J: TRBJ1-1; size: .; D: TRBD1
DNA: TGTGCCAGCTTGGACAGGGGGATGGGGAACACTGAAGCTTTCTTT; CDR3: CASLDRGMGNTEAFF; V: TRBV6-1; J: TRBJ1-1; size: .; D: TRBD1
DNA: TGTGCCAGCAGTCCGAGAGGACTAGCGGGACTATACGAGCAGTACTTC; CDR3: CASSPRGLAGLYEQYF; V: TRBV27; J: TRBJ2-7; size: many; D: TRBD2
DNA: TGTGCCATTGCAAGGGACGGGAACACTGAAGCTTTCTTT; CDR3: CAIARDGNTEAFF; V: TRBV27; J: TRBJ1-1; size: .; D: .
DNA: TGTGCCAGCAAAACGGTGGGAGCGGTGGGAGAAGCTTTCTTT; CDR3: CASKTVGAVGEAFF; V: TRBV6-6; J: TRBJ1-1; size: .; D: .
DNA: TGCAGTGCTACGCTACTAGCGGGGGATAATTACAATGAGCAGTTCTTC; CDR3: CSATLLAGDNYNEQFF; V: TRBV20-1; J: TRBJ2-1; size: .; D: TRBD2
DNA: TGCAGTGCTACTAGCGGGAGGTCCAATGAGCAGTTCTTC; CDR3: CSATSGRSNEQFF; V: TRBV20-1; J: TRBJ2-1; size: few; D: TRBD2
DNA: TGCAGCGTTCTCCCCCCTAGCGTGAGCACAGATACGCAGTATTTT; CDR3: CSVLPPSVSTDTQYF; V: TRBV29-1; J: TRBJ2-3; size: .; D: .
DNA: TGTGCCAGCAGCTTAGGCCAATTCACCGCGAGAAACACAGATACGCAGTATTTT; CDR3: CASSLGQFTARNTDTQYF; V: TRBV7-9; J: TRBJ2-3; size: few; D: .
DNA: TGTGCCAGCAGTTACTTACGGGACACCAATCAGCCCCAGCATTTT; CDR3: CASSYLRDTNQPQHF; V: TRBV6-2/TRBV6-3; J: TRBJ1-5; size: few; D: .
DNA: TGCGCCAGCAGCTTGGGGGAACTAGCGAGGGACTACGAGCGGTACTTC; CDR3: CASSLGELARDYERYF; V: TRBV5-1; J: TRBJ2-4; size: few; D: TRBD2
DNA: TGTGCCAGCAGCAAAGCTGTTCTAGCGGGAGTGGATGAGCAGTTCTTC; CDR3: CASSKAVLAGVDEQFF; V: TRBV5-6; J: TRBJ2-1; size: .; D: TRBD2
DNA: TGCAGTGCTAGAGATCAAAGAGGCACATATACGCAGTATTTT; CDR3: CSARDQRGTYTQYF; V: TRBV20-1; J: TRBJ2-3; size: few; D: .
DNA: TGCAGTGCCTGGGACTTCACGAGCTCCTACGAGCAGTACTTC; CDR3: CSAWDFTSSYEQYF; V: TRBV20-1; J: TRBJ2-7; size: .; D: .
DNA: TGTGCCATCAGTGAGGCTAGCGGGTCCCGAGATACGCAGTATTTT; CDR3: CAISEASGSRDTQYF; V: TRBV10-3; J: TRBJ2-3; size: few; D: TRBD2
DNA: TGCGCCAGCAGCCGCCTACCTACGGGGGGCACCTACAATGAGCAGTTCTTC; CDR3: CASSRLPTGGTYNEQFF; V: TRBV4-1; J: TRBJ2-1; size: few; D: .
DNA: TGTGCCAGCAGCTCAGATAGCGGGAGCGCGCAGTATTTT; CDR3: CASSSDSGSAQYF; V: TRBV7-2; J: TRBJ2-3; size: .; D: TRBD2
DNA: TGTGCCAGCAGCGCCCAAGGGACAGGGAACTATGGCTACACCTTC; CDR3: CASSAQGTGNYGYTF; V: TRBV9; J: TRBJ1-2; size: few; D: TRBD1
DNA: TGCAGTGCTAAACTCCCAGCGGGGGGAACTGAAGCTTTCTTT; CDR3: CSAKLPAGGTEAFF; V: TRBV20-1; J: TRBJ1-1; size: .; D: .
DNA: TGTGCCAGCAGGGACAGGGGGCGAGAGACCCAGTACTTC; CDR3: CASRDRGRETQYF; V: TRBV28; J: TRBJ2-5; size: many; D: TRBD1